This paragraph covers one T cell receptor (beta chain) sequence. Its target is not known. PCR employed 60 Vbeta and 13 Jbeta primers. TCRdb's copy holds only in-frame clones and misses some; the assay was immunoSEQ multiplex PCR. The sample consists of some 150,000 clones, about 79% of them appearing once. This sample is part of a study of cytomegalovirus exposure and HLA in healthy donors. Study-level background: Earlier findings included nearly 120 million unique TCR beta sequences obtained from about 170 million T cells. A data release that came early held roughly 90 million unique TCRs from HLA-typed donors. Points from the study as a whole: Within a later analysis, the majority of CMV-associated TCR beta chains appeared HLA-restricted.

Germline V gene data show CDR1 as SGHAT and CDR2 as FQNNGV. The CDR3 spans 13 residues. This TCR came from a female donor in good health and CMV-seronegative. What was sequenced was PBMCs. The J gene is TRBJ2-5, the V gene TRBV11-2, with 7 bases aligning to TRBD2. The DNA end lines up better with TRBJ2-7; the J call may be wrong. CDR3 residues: CASSRGLVYEQYF. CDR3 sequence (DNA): TGTGCCAGCAGCCGAGGACTAGTATACGAGCAGTACTTC.